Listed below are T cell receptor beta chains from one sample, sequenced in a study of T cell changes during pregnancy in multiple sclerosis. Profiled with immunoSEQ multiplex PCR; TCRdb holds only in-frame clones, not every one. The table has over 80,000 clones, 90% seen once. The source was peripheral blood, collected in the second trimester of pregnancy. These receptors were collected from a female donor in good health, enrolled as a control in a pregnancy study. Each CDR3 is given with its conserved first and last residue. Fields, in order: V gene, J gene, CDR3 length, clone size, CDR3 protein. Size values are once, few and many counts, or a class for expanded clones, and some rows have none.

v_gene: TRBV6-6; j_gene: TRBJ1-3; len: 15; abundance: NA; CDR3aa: CASSQGALSGNTIYF
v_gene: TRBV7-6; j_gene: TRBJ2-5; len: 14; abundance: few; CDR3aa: CASSLGRGGETQYF
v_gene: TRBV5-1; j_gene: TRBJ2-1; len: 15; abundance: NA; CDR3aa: CASSDRAGADNEQFF
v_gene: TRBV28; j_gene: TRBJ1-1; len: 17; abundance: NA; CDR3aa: CASSFLQAENQNTEAFF
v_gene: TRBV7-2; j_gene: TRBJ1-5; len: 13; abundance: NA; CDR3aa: CASSLELNQPQHF
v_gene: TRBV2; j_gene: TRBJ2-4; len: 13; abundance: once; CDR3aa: CASSRGQGNIQYF
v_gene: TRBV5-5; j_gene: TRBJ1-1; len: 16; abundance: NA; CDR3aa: CASSLIPGQPNTEAFF
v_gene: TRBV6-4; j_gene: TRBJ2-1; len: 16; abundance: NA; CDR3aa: CASSDSSGQTMPEQFF
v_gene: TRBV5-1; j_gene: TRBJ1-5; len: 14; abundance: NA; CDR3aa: CASSSGGANQPQHF
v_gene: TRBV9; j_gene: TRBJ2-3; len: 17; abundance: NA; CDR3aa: CASSVVIGQGSTDTQYF
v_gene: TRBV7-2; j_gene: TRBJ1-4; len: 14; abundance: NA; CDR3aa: CASSLQGADEKLFF
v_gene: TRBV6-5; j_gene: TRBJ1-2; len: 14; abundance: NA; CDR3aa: CASSPGQSYYGYTF